This T cell receptor (beta chain) derives from a study of CD8+ T cells in alopecia areata. Both peripheral blood and punch biopsies of lesional scalp skin were obtained from patients who had alopecia areata. cDNA prepared by RNA extraction and subsequent reverse transcription served as the template for sequencing. TCRdb's copy holds only in-frame clones and misses some; the assay was immunoSEQ multiplex PCR. The data contain approximately 12,000 clones, roughly 57% of them singletons. J gave up 5 bases and V 4 bases, and 10 bases lay outside the gene matches. CDR1 and CDR2 from the germline V gene are SGHNT and YYREEE (reference sequence). This CDR3 is 16 amino acids long.

This sequence originates from a human donor with alopecia areata. Sequencing used skin. V is TRBV5-4 and J is TRBJ2-3, with 10 bases lining up with TRBD2. This CDR3 reads CASSQVLAGDLDTQYF. Written as DNA, the CDR3 is TGTGCCAGCAGCCAAGTTCTAGCGGGAGATTTAGATACGCAGTATTTT. The whole variable domain, filled in from reference TRBV5-4 and TRBJ2-3, reads ETGVTQSPTHLIKTRGQQVTLRCSSQSGHNTVSWYQQALGQGPQFIFQYYREEENGRGNFPPRFSGLQFPNYSSELNVNALELDDSALYLCASSQVLAGDLDTQYFGPGTRLTVL.